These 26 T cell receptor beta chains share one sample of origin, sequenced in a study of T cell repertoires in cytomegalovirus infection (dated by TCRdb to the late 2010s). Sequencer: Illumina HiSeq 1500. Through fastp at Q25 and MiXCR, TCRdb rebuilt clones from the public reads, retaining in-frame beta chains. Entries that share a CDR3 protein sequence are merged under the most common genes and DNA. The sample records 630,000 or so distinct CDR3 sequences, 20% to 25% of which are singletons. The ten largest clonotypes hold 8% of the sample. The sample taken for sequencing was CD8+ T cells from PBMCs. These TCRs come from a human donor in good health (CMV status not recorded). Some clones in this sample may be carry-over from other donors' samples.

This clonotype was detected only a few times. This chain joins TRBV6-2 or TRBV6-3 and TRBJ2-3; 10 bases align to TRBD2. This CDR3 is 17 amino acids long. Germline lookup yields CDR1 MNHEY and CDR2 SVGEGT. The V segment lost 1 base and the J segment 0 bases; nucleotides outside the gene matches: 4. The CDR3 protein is CASSYWASGGSTDTQYF. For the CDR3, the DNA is TGTGCCAGCAGTTACTGGGCTAGCGGGGGAAGCACAGATACGCAGTATTTT.

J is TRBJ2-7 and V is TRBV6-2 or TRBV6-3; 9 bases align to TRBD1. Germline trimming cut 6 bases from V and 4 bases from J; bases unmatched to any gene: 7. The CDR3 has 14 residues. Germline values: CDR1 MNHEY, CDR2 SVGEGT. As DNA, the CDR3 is TGTGCCAGCAGGGCTCCGGGACAGGGTTACGAGCAGTACTTC. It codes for CASRAPGQGYEQYF.

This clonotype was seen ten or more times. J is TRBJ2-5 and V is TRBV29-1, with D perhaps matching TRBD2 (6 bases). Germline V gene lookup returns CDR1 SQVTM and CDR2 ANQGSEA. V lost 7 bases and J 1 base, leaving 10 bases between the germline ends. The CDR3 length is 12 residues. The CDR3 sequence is CSAAGLQETQYF. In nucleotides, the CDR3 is TGCAGCGCCGCGGGACTCCAAGAGACCCAGTACTTC.

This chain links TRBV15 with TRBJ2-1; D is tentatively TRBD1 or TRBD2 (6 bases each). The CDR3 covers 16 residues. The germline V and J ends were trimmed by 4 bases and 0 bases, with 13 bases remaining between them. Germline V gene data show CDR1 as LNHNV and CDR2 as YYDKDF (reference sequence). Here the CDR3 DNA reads TGTGCCACCAGCAACCCAAGGGGGGCCTCCTACAATGAGCAGTTCTTC. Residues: CATSNPRGASYNEQFF.

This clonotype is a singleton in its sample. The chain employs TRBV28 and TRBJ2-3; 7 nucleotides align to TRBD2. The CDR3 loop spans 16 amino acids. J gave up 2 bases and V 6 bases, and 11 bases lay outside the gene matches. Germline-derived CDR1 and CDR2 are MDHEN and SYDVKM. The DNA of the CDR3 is TGTGCCAGCAGCCACGGGACTATCTATTCCACAGATACGCAGTATTTT. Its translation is CASSHGTIYSTDTQYF.

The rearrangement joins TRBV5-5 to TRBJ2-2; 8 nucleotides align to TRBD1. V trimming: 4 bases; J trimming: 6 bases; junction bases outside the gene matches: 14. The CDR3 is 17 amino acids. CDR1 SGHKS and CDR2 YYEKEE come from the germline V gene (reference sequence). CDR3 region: CASSRPQGARAAGELFF. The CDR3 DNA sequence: TGTGCCAGCAGCCGTCCGCAGGGGGCGAGGGCAGCCGGGGAGCTGTTTTTT.

The CDR3 is CAVSRQGSFYNEQFF. CDR3 nucleotide sequence: TGTGCCGTTTCGAGACAGGGAAGCTTCTACAATGAGCAGTTCTTC. The chain carries TRBV27 and TRBJ2-1; 7 nucleotides align to TRBD1. From germline, CDR1 is MNHEY and CDR2 SMNVEV (reference sequence). V shed 11 bases, J shed 3 bases, and the junction held 13 bases outside the gene matches. The CDR3 runs to 15 residues.

The CDR3 spells CSALEDRNSNQPQHF. Written as DNA, the CDR3 is TGCAGTGCTCTCGAAGACAGAAATAGCAATCAGCCCCAGCATTTT. The chain recombines TRBV20-1 with TRBJ1-5; the D gene is possibly TRBD1 (5 bases). The V and J ends lost 5 bases and 0 bases respectively, with 14 bases between them. The V gene's germline CDR1 is DFQATT and CDR2 SNEGSKA (reference sequence). The CDR3 spans 15 residues.

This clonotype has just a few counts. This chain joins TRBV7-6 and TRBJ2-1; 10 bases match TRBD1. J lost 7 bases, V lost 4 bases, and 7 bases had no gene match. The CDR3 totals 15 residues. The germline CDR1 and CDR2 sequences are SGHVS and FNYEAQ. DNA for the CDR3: TGTGCCAGCAGCTATGGGACAGGGGCCGGGAATGAGCAGTTCTTC. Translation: CASSYGTGAGNEQFF.

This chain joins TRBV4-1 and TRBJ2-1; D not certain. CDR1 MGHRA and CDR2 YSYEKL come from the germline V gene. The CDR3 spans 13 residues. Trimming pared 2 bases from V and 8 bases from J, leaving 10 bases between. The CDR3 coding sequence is TGCGCCAGCAGCCAACTGGTGGTCGATGAGCAGTTCTTC. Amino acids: CASSQLVVDEQFF.

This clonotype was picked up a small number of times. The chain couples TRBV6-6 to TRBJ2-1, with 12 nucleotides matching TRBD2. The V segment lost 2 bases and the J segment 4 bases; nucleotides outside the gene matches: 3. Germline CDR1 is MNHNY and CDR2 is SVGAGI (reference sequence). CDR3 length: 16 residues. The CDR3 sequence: CASSYGTSGPYNEQFF. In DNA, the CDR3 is TGTGCCAGCAGTTACGGGACTAGCGGGCCTTACAATGAGCAGTTCTTC.

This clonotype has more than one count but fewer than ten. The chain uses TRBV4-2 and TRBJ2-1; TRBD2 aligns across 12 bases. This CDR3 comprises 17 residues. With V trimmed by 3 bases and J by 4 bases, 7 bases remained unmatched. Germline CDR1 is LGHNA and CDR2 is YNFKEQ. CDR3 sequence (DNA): TGTGCCAGCAGCCACTCCATGACTAGCGGGAGTTACAATGAGCAGTTCTTC. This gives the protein CASSHSMTSGSYNEQFF.

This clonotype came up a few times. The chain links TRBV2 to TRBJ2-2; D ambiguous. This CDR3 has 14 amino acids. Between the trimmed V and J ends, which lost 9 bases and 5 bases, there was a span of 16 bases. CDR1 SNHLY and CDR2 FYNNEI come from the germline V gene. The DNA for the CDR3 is TGTGCCAGTTCTAAGGACGGAGAGACCGGGGAGCTGTTTTTT. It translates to CASSKDGETGELFF.

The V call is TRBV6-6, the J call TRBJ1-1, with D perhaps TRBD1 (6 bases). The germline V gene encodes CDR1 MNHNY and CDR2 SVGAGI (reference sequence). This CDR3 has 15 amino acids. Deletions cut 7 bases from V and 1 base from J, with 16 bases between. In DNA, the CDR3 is TGTGCCAGCAACCTACAGGGTCCGGGGAACACTGAAGCTTTCTTT. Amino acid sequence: CASNLQGPGNTEAFF.

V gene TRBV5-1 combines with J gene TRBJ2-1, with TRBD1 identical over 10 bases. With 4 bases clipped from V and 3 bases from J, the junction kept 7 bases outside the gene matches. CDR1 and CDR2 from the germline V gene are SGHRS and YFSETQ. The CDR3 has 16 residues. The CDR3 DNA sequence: TGCGCCAGCAGCCCCGGACAGGGGGGGGACTACAATGAGCAGTTCTTC. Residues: CASSPGQGGDYNEQFF.

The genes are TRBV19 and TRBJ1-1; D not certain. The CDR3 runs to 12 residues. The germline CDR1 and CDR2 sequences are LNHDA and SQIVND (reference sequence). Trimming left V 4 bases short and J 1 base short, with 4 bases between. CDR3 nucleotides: TGTGCCAGTAGTAATCAGAACACTGAAGCTTTCTTT. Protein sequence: CASSNQNTEAFF.

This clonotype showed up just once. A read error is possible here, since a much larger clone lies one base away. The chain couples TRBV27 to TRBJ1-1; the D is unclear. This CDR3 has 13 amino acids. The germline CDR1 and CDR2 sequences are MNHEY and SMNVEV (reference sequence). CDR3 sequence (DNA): TGTGCCTGCAGTTTAAAGGAGAACACTGAAGCTTTCTTT. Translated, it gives CACSLKENTEAFF.

DNA of the CDR3: TGTGCCAGCAGTCAACTAAAAAAGTCTCTAGCGGGGGCAGATACGCAGTATTTT. Translating it yields CASSQLKKSLAGADTQYF. The chain employs TRBV28 and TRBJ2-3, with 10 bases that match TRBD2. Germline V CDR1 and CDR2: MDHEN, SYDVKM. V lost 5 bases, J lost 4 bases, and 15 bases stayed unmatched. This CDR3 has 18 residues.

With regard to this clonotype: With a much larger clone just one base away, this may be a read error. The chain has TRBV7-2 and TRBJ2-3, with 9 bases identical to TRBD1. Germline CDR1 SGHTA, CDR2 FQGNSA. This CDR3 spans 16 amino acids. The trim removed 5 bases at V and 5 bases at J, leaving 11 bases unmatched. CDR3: CASSILGQGREDTQYF. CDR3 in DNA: TGTGCCAGCAGCATCTTGGGACAGGGACGGGAAGATACGCAGTATTTT.

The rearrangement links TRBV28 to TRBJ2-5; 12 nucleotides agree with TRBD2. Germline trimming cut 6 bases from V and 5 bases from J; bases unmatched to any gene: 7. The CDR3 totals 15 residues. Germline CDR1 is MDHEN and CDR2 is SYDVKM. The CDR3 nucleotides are TGTGCCAGCAGCCTCCTAGCGGGGGGGCCCGAGACCCAGTACTTC. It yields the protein CASSLLAGGPETQYF.

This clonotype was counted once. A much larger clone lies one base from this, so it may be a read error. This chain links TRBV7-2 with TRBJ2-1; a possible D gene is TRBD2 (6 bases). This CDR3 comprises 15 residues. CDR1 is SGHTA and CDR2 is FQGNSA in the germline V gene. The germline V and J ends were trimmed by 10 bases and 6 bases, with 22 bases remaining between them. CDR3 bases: TGTGCCAACAACTTACCCGGGACTCGGAGCAATGAGCAGTTCTTC. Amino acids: CANNLPGTRSNEQFF.

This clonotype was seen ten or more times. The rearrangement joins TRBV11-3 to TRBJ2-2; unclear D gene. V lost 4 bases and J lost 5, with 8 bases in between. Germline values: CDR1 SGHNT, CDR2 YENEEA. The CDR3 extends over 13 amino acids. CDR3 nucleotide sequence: TGTGCCAGCAGCTACGCGACGACCGGGGAGCTGTTTTTT. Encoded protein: CASSYATTGELFF.

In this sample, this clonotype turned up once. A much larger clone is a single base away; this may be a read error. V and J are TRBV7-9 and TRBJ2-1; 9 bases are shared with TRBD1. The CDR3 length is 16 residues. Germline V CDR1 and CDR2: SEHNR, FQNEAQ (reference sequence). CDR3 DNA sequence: TGTGCCAGCAGCGCGCGGGACAGGGCGTCCTACGATGAGCAGTTCTTC. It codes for CASSARDRASYDEQFF.

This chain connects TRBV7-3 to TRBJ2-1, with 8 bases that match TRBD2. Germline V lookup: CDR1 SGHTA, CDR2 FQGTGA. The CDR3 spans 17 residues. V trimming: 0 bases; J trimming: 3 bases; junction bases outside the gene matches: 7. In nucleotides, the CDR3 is TGTGCCAGCAGCTTAACCTGGCAGCGGGGGATCTACAATGAGCAGTTCTTC. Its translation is CASSLTWQRGIYNEQFF.

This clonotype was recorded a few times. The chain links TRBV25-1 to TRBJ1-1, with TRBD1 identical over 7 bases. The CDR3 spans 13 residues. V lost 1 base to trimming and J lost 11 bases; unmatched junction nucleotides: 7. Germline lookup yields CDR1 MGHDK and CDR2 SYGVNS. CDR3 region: CASSEFYRGGAFF. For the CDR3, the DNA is TGTGCCAGCAGTGAATTTTACAGGGGCGGGGCTTTCTTT.

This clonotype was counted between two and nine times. The CDR3 DNA reads TGTGCCAGCAGCCGGTACCTATCCGCCGATGAAAAACTGTTTTTT. Amino acids: CASSRYLSADEKLFF. The rearrangement uses TRBV4-2 and TRBJ1-4; D gene ambiguous. V dropped 4 bases and J dropped 6 bases, with 15 bases sitting between them. Looked up from germline, CDR1 is LGHNA and CDR2 is YNFKEQ. The CDR3 consists of 15 residues.